The 10 T cell receptor beta chains below all came from one sample that was sequenced in a study of tumor and adjacent non-tumor tissue in lung cancer. This sample's RNA came from whole unsorted tissue. Three rounds of nested PCR, following a modified ARM-PCR protocol, produced the TCRbeta library. A single record per CDR3 protein comes from TCRdb applying MiXCR to the multiplex PCR reads. The sample lists around 120,000 distinct CDR3 sequences; 66% were seen once. The sample taken for sequencing was lung tumor tissue. These TCRs come from a man younger than 40 with non-small cell lung cancer.

The chain couples TRBV20-1 to TRBJ2-3; 11 bases agree with TRBD2. Germline V gives CDR1 DFQATT, CDR2 SNEGSKA (reference sequence). V lost 5 bases and J lost 4; bases outside the gene matches: 5. The CDR3 spans 14 residues. DNA of the CDR3: TGCAGTGCTGGAGTAGCGGGAGGGCCAGATACGCAGTATTTT. Its protein is CSAGVAGGPDTQYF.

As for this clonotype: A much more abundant neighbour one base away suggests this may be a read error. V usage is TRBV30 and J usage is TRBJ2-3; TRBD1 is a possible D gene (6 bases). There are 14 residues in the CDR3. V lost 3 bases, J lost 4 bases, and 14 bases lay in between. Germline CDR1 reads GTSNPN; CDR2 reads SVGIG (reference sequence). CDR3 amino acids: CAWSPGTMADTQYF. The DNA for the CDR3 is TGTGCCTGGAGCCCCGGGACAATGGCAGATACGCAGTATTTT.

Comments on this clonotype: Being one base from a much bigger clone, this may be a read error. Likely a read error: the CDR3 ends without its conserved phenylalanine or tryptophan. The chain is built from TRBV6-2 or TRBV6-3 and TRBJ1-1, with TRBD1 matching 7 bases. V lost 0 bases and J lost 6; bases outside the gene matches: 7. The CDR3 runs to 15 residues. Per the germline V gene, CDR1 is MNHEY and CDR2 is SVGEGT. This CDR3 reads CASSYSTGRTSEAFV. The CDR3, as DNA: TGTGCCAGCAGTTACTCGACAGGGAGAACATCTGAAGCTTTCGTT.

This sequence joins TRBV7-2 and TRBJ2-1; D may be TRBD2 (6 bases). The germline V gene has CDR1 SGHTA and CDR2 FQGNSA. The ends were cut back, 2 bases at V and 10 bases at J, with 12 bases in the middle. The CDR3 has 13 residues. The CDR3 sequence is CASSLRETREQFF. CDR3 nucleotide sequence: TGTGCCAGCAGCTTACGGGAGACTAGGGAGCAGTTCTTC.

The sample holds many counts of this clonotype. The rearrangement links TRBV20-1 to TRBJ1-2, with TRBD1 matching over 7 bases. This CDR3 contains 13 residues. With 0 bases clipped from V and 10 bases from J, the junction kept 8 bases outside the gene matches. Germline loops: CDR1 DFQATT, CDR2 SNEGSKA (reference sequence). The CDR3 protein is CSARDYTTGSYTF. The CDR3 coding sequence is TGCAGTGCTAGAGATTATACGACAGGGTCCTACACCTTC.

For this clonotype: A read error may produce the germline difference seen at one junction end. The chain has TRBV6-2 or TRBV6-3 and TRBJ2-1; 7 bases are a match to TRBD2. The V gene's germline CDR1 is MNHEY and CDR2 SVGEGT. The length of the CDR3 is 18 residues. CDR3 region: CANRRDGLRGSSYNEPFF. As DNA, the CDR3 is TGTGCCAACAGACGCGACGGGCTGCGGGGGAGCTCCTACAATGAGCCGTTCTTC.

On this clonotype: The germline gene is not matched at one end of the junction; a read error may be the cause. The rearrangement links TRBV20-1 to TRBJ2-1; D is ambiguous. Germline V gene lookup returns CDR1 DFQATT and CDR2 SNEGSKA (reference sequence). The CDR3 extends over 12 amino acids. CDR3 bases: TGCAGTGCTAGAGATTTGGCCGATGAGGAGTTCTTC. Translated: CSARDLADEEFF.

This clonotype has only a few counts. Mismatch with germline at one junction end may stem from a read error. The chain combines TRBV4-1 with TRBJ1-2; D is undetermined. The V gene's germline CDR1 is MGHRA and CDR2 YSYEKL. This CDR3 is built from 12 residues. CDR3 nucleotide sequence: TGCGCCAGCAGCCAAGCAGGCTATGACTACACCTTC. Residues: CASSQAGYDYTF.

As regards this clonotype: This clone may be a read error of a much larger clone one base away. The conserved phenylalanine or tryptophan normally closing the CDR3 is absent here, so this likely arose from a read error. V and J are TRBV20-1 and TRBJ1-1; unclear D gene. The CDR3 loop spans 14 amino acids. The ends were cut back, 3 bases at V and 5 bases at J, with 16 bases in the middle. The V gene's germline CDR1 is DFQATT and CDR2 SNEGSKA (reference sequence). The DNA for the CDR3 is TGCAGTGCTAGCCCCCCGGGTGTAGGGACTGAAGCTTTCTCT. Translating gives CSASPPGVGTEAFS.

As regards this clonotype: At one end, the junction sequence differs from germline, possibly due to a read error. J is TRBJ2-6 and V is TRBV4-3; no firm D call. There are 15 residues in the CDR3. CDR1 is LGHNA, CDR2 YSLEER, per germline. The CDR3 loop reads CANTTTPSGANVLTF. The CDR3 nucleotides are TGTGCCAACACCACTACCCCCTCTGGGGCCAACGTCCTGACTTTC.